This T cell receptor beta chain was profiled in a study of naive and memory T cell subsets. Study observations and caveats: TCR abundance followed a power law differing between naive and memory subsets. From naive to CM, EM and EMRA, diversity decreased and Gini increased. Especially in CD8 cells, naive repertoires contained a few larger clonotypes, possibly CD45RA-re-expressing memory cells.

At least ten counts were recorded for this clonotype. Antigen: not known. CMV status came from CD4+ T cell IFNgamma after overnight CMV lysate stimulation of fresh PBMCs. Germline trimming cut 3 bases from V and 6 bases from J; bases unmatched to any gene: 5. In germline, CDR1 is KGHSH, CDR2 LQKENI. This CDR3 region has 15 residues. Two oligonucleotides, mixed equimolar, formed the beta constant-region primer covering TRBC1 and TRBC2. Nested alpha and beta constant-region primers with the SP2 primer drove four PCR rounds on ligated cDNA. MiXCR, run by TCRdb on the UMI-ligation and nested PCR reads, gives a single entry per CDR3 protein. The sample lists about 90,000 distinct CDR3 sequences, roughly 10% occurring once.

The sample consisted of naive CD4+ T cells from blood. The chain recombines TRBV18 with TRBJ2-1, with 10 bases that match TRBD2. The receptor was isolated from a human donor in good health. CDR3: CASSPWTSGANEQFF. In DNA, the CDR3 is TGTGCCAGCTCACCCTGGACTAGCGGAGCCAATGAGCAGTTCTTC.